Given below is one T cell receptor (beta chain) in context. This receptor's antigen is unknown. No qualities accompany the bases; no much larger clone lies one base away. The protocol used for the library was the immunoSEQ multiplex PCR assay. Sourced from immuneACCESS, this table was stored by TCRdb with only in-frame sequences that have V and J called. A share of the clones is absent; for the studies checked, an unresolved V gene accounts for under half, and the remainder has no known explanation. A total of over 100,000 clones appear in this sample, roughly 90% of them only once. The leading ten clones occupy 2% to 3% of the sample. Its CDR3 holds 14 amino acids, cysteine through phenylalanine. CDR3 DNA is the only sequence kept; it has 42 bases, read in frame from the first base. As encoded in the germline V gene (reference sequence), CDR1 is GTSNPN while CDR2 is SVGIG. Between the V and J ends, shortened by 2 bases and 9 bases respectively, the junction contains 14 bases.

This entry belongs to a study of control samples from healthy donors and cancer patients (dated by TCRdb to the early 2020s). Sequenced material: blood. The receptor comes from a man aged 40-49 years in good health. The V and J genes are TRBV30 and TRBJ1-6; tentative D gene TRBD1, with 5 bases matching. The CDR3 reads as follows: CAWSPQGRSSPLHF. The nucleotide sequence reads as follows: TGTGCCTGGAGTCCGCAGGGAAGGAGTTCACCCCTCCACTTT.